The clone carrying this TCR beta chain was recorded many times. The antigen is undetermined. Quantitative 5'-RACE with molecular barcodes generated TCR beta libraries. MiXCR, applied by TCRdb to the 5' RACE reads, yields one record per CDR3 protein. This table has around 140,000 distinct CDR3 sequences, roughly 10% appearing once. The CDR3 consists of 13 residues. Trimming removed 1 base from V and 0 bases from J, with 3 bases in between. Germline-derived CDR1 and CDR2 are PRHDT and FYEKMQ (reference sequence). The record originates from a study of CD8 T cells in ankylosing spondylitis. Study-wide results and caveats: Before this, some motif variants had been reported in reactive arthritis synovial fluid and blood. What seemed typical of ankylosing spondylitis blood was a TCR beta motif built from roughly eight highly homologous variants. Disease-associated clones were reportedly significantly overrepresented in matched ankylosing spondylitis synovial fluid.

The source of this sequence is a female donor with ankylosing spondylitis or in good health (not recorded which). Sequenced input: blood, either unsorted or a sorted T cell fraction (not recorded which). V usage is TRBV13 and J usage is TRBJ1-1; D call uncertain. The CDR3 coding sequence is TGTGCCAGCAGCTTAGAACTGAACACTGAAGCTTTCTTT. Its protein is CASSLELNTEAFF.